These 26 T cell receptor beta chains originate from one sample sequenced in a study of cytomegalovirus exposure and HLA in healthy donors. PCR used 60 Vbeta primers and 13 Jbeta primers. The table came from immunoSEQ multiplex PCR; TCRdb's copy has only in-frame clones and leaves some out. Its table lists 100,000 to 150,000 clones. Sequencing was performed on PBMCs. The origin of the receptors is a woman aged 40-49 years in good health and CMV-seronegative.

Comments on this clone: Other DNA sequences within the sample encode an identical CDR3. V usage is TRBV5-4 and J usage is TRBJ2-5; 7 nucleotides match TRBD1. The CDR3 totals 16 residues. Germline CDR1 and CDR2: SGHNT and YYREEE (reference sequence). V was clipped by 4 bases and J by 3 bases; unmatched bases: 12. CDR3 residues: CASSLGPRTGEETQYF. DNA for the CDR3: TGTGCCAGCAGCCTTGGCCCTCGGACAGGCGAAGAGACCCAGTACTTC.

The gene calls are TRBV7-3 and TRBJ1-1; TRBD1 is a possible D gene (6 bases). The germline V gene has CDR1 SGHTA and CDR2 FQGTGA. The CDR3 contains 16 residues. V lost 5 bases and J 1 base, leaving 17 bases between the germline ends. CDR3 coding DNA: TGTGCCAGCAGCAAACAATCCGGACAGAGGAACACTGAAGCTTTCTTT. Its protein product is CASSKQSGQRNTEAFF.

The chain has TRBV10-3 and TRBJ1-2, with D perhaps TRBD1 (5 bases). CDR1 and CDR2 (germline): ENHRY, SYGVKD. The CDR3 spans 13 residues. V was shortened by 4 bases and J by 5 bases, with 11 bases between the two germline ends. The chain's CDR3 is CAISGQKAYGYTF. For the CDR3, the DNA is TGTGCCATCAGTGGACAGAAAGCATATGGCTACACCTTC.

The chain uses TRBV28 and TRBJ2-5, with a possible D match to TRBD1 (6 bases). Germline V CDR1 and CDR2: MDHEN, SYDVKM. Trimming removed 1 base from V and 5 bases from J, with 14 bases in between. CDR3 length: 15 amino acids. CDR3 in DNA: TGTGCCAGCAGTTTATTACAGGGTGGAGGTGAGACCCAGTACTTC. Protein sequence: CASSLLQGGGETQYF. The whole variable domain, remainder taken from reference TRBV28 and TRBJ2-5, is DVKVTQSSRYLVKRTGEKVFLECVQDMDHENMFWYRQDPGLGLRLIYFSYDVKMKEKGDIPEGYSVSREKKERFSLILESASTNQTSMYLCASSLLQGGGETQYFGPGTRLLVL.

The V call is TRBV4-1, the J call TRBJ2-5; D may be TRBD2 (5 bases). The V end lost 0 bases, the J end lost 1 base, and 9 bases lay between the germline ends. There are 15 residues in the CDR3. The germline CDR1 and CDR2 sequences are MGHRA and YSYEKL. The CDR3 DNA reads TGCGCCAGCAGCCAAGATCCGGGATCCCAAGAGACCCAGTACTTC. Translated, it gives CASSQDPGSQETQYF.

The rearrangement uses TRBV6-5 and TRBJ2-7; D possibly corresponds to TRBD1 (6 bases). The CDR3 is 14 residues long. Trimming shortened V by 6 bases and J by 4 bases, and 16 bases separated the two germline ends. In germline, CDR1 is MNHEY, CDR2 SVGAGI. Here the CDR3 reads CASSNMPQGYEQYF. In DNA form, the CDR3 reads TGTGCCAGCAGCAACATGCCCCAGGGGTACGAGCAGTACTTC.

The chain is built from TRBV5-8 and TRBJ1-4; TRBD1 matches 9 bases. Germline V CDR1 and CDR2: SGHTS, YDEGEE. The CDR3 is 15 amino acids. The junction had 8 bases not matched to a gene; V was cut back by 4 bases and J by 7 bases. The DNA of the CDR3 is TGTGCCAGCAGCAATGTAAACAGGGGGCTTGAAAAACTGTTTTTT. Amino acids: CASSNVNRGLEKLFF.

The chain has TRBV5-5 and TRBJ2-7; 9 bases agree with TRBD2. Germline CDR1 reads SGHKS; CDR2 reads YYEKEE (reference sequence). The CDR3 totals 17 residues. After removal of 3 bases from V and 7 bases from J, the junction contained 17 bases not matched to a gene. The CDR3 spells CASSSPGTSLSTIEQYV. The CDR3 DNA follows: TGTGCCAGCAGCTCCCCCGGGACTAGCCTCTCTACGATTGAGCAGTACGTC.

J is TRBJ1-6 and V is TRBV5-1; TRBD1 matches 9 bases. V lost 7 bases to trimming and J lost 2 bases; unmatched junction nucleotides: 4. The CDR3 totals 15 residues. From germline, CDR1 is SGHRS and CDR2 YFSETQ. The CDR3 DNA sequence: TGCGCCAGCGCCCGGACAGGGGCCTATAATTCACCCCTCCACTTT. It yields the protein CASARTGAYNSPLHF.

The V and J genes are TRBV19 and TRBJ1-5; 9 bases line up with TRBD1. J lost 7 bases, V lost 5 bases, and 6 bases had no gene match. The CDR3 totals 14 residues. Germline CDR1 is LNHDA and CDR2 is SQIVND (reference sequence). CDR3 region: CASSVGTGSQPQHF. CDR3 nucleotide sequence: TGTGCCAGTAGTGTGGGGACAGGGTCACAGCCCCAGCATTTT.

V usage is TRBV5-1 and J usage is TRBJ1-1; 10 bases map to TRBD1. After removal of 0 bases from V and 4 bases from J, the junction contained 3 bases not matched to a gene. Germline V CDR1 and CDR2: SGHRS, YFSETQ. The CDR3 consists of 15 residues. The CDR3 bases are TGCGCCAGCAGCTTGGACCGGACAGGGGGCACTGAAGCTTTCTTT. Its translation is CASSLDRTGGTEAFF.

The chain couples TRBV15 to TRBJ1-2; 8 bases are shared with TRBD1. The length of the CDR3 is 15 residues. Trimming at V came to 3 bases and at J to 4 bases, leaving 7 bases not matched to a gene. Germline CDR1 LNHNV, CDR2 YYDKDF (reference sequence). CDR3 sequence (DNA): TGTGCCACCAGCAGGGCAGGACAGGGCGGCTATGGCTACACCTTC. Its translation: CATSRAGQGGYGYTF.

The rearrangement uses TRBV5-6 and TRBJ1-1; D call uncertain. The CDR3 spans 13 residues. The V end was cut by 1 base, the J end by 8 bases, with 12 bases between. Germline CDR1 and CDR2: SGHDT and YYEEEE. CDR3 DNA: TGTGCCAGCAGCTTGTGGGAGGGCCTAGAAGCTTTCTTT. Protein sequence: CASSLWEGLEAFF.

The chain joins TRBV11-3 to TRBJ2-1, with TRBD2 matching over 9 bases. The CDR3 covers 15 residues. V was clipped by 6 bases and J by 4 bases; unmatched bases: 7. Germline assignment: CDR1 SGHNT and CDR2 YENEEA. Here the CDR3 reads CASSFERGAYNEQFF. The CDR3 DNA reads as TGTGCCAGCAGTTTTGAGCGGGGGGCTTACAATGAGCAGTTCTTC.

The chain carries TRBV6-5 and TRBJ1-1, with D unclear. The CDR3 consists of 16 residues. Trimming stripped 0 bases from V and 1 base from J, with 12 bases between. CDR1 and CDR2 (germline): MNHEY, SVGAGI. The CDR3 sequence: CASSYSAGSGNTEAFF. The CDR3 nucleotides read TGTGCCAGCAGTTACTCGGCGGGCAGTGGGAACACTGAAGCTTTCTTT.

The V call is TRBV6-1, the J call TRBJ1-1; D ambiguous. V lost 3 bases to trimming and J lost 0 bases, with 11 bases between them. In germline, CDR1 is MNHNS, CDR2 SASEGT. The CDR3 spans 15 residues. Written as DNA, the CDR3 is TGTGCCAGCAGTGACCAGGCATCCATGAACACTGAAGCTTTCTTT. Its protein is CASSDQASMNTEAFF.

The chain links TRBV6-6 to TRBJ1-5, with D maybe TRBD1 (6 bases). Germline assignment: CDR1 MNHNY and CDR2 SVGAGI (reference sequence). The CDR3 runs to 14 residues. V was shortened by 7 bases and J by 3 bases, with 13 bases between the two germline ends. The CDR3 coding sequence is TGTGCCAGCACCACCGGGGGGCCCAATCAGCCCCAGCATTTT. Translated: CASTTGGPNQPQHF.

The chain employs TRBV6-1 and TRBJ2-7, with D maybe TRBD1 (6 bases). Looked up from germline, CDR1 is MNHNS and CDR2 is SASEGT. Trimming took 4 bases from V and 4 from J, leaving 11 bases between them. The CDR3 loop spans 13 amino acids. CDR3 DNA: TGTGCCAGCAGTGTGGACAGCGTGTACGAGCAGTACTTC. It is translated as CASSVDSVYEQYF.

J is TRBJ2-3 and V is TRBV9, with 10 bases lining up with TRBD1. Germline V gives CDR1 SGDLS, CDR2 YYNGEE. CDR3 length equals 16 residues. V was clipped by 3 bases and J by 5 bases; unmatched bases: 9. The CDR3 sequence: CASSEGQGIGGDTQYF. For the CDR3, the DNA is TGTGCCAGCAGCGAGGGACAGGGGATAGGGGGAGATACGCAGTATTTT.

About this clone itself: This sample includes further DNA sequences coding for the same CDR3. The J gene is TRBJ1-1, the V gene TRBV6-1; D is undetermined. This CDR3 region has 13 residues. V lost 6 bases and J lost 8, with 16 bases in between. Germline CDR1 reads MNHNS; CDR2 reads SASEGT. The chain's CDR3 is CASRLEGRGEAFF. The CDR3 DNA sequence: TGTGCCAGCAGGCTAGAAGGGAGAGGCGAAGCTTTCTTT.

V gene TRBV2 combines with J gene TRBJ1-5; TRBD1 might be the D (5 bases). Germline CDR1 SNHLY, CDR2 FYNNEI. Trimming removed 2 bases from V and 1 base from J, with 12 bases in between. The CDR3 runs to 16 residues. The CDR3, as DNA: TGTGCCAGCAGTGAATTAAGGGGAAACAGCAATCAGCCCCAGCATTTT. Amino acids: CASSELRGNSNQPQHF. The full variable domain, its missing parts supplied by reference TRBV2 and TRBJ1-5, is EPEVTQTPSHQVTQMGQEVILRCVPISNHLYFYWYRQILGQKVEFLVSFYNNEISEKSEIFDDQFSVERPDGSNFTLKIRSTKLEDSAMYFCASSELRGNSNQPQHFGDGTRLSIL.

This chain connects TRBV19 to TRBJ2-1, with D tentatively TRBD1 (5 bases). This CDR3 is built from 16 residues. Germline values: CDR1 LNHDA, CDR2 SQIVND (reference sequence). V shed 4 bases and J shed 6 bases, with 19 bases lying between them. The chain's CDR3 is CASSTPQGVRRNEQFF. The CDR3 DNA is TGTGCCAGTAGTACCCCCCAAGGGGTGCGACGCAATGAGCAGTTCTTC.

The chain has TRBV10-3 and TRBJ2-2; 8 bases fit TRBD1. The junction had 8 bases not matched to a gene; V was cut back by 4 bases and J by 7 bases. The CDR3 loop spans 15 amino acids. Germline V CDR1 and CDR2: ENHRY, SYGVKD. The CDR3 nucleotides are TGTGCCATCAGTGTCACAGGGGGTACGGTCGGGGAGCTGTTTTTT. This encodes CAISVTGGTVGELFF.

The gene calls are TRBV5-8 and TRBJ1-1, with a tentative D call TRBD1 (5 bases). Per germline, CDR1 SGHTS and CDR2 YDEGEE. V lost 4 bases to trimming and J lost 0 bases, with 16 bases between them. The CDR3 is made up of 16 amino acids. The CDR3 spells CASSVGGVLMNTEAFF. CDR3 DNA: TGTGCCAGCAGCGTTGGGGGGGTCCTCATGAACACTGAAGCTTTCTTT. Using reference TRBV5-8 and TRBJ1-1 for the parts outside the CDR3, the full variable domain is EAGVTQSPTHLIKTRGQQATLRCSPISGHTSVYWYQQALGLGLQFLLWYDEGEERNRGNFPPRFSGRQFPNYSSELNVNALELEDSALYLCASSVGGVLMNTEAFFGQGTRLTVV.

This chain links TRBV18 with TRBJ1-2; TRBD1 is a possible D gene (5 bases). The CDR3 has 17 residues. Germline V lookup: CDR1 KGHSH, CDR2 LQKENI. The V end lost 1 base, the J end lost 3 bases, and 18 bases lay between the germline ends. CDR3 loop: CASSPRGSQELDYGYTF. The CDR3 region has the DNA TGTGCCAGCTCACCACGGGGCAGTCAGGAACTCGACTATGGCTACACCTTC.

The chain carries TRBV28 and TRBJ2-7, with 7 bases identical to TRBD1. V lost 8 bases and J lost 7; bases outside the gene matches: 11. CDR1 and CDR2 from the germline V gene are MDHEN and SYDVKM. This CDR3 spans 13 amino acids. The CDR3 region is CASGLTGEREQYF. DNA for the CDR3: TGTGCCAGCGGCTTAACAGGGGAGAGGGAGCAGTACTTC. The full variable domain, rest sourced from reference TRBV28 and TRBJ2-7, is DVKVTQSSRYLVKRTGEKVFLECVQDMDHENMFWYRQDPGLGLRLIYFSYDVKMKEKGDIPEGYSVSREKKERFSLILESASTNQTSMYLCASGLTGEREQYFGPGTRLTVT.